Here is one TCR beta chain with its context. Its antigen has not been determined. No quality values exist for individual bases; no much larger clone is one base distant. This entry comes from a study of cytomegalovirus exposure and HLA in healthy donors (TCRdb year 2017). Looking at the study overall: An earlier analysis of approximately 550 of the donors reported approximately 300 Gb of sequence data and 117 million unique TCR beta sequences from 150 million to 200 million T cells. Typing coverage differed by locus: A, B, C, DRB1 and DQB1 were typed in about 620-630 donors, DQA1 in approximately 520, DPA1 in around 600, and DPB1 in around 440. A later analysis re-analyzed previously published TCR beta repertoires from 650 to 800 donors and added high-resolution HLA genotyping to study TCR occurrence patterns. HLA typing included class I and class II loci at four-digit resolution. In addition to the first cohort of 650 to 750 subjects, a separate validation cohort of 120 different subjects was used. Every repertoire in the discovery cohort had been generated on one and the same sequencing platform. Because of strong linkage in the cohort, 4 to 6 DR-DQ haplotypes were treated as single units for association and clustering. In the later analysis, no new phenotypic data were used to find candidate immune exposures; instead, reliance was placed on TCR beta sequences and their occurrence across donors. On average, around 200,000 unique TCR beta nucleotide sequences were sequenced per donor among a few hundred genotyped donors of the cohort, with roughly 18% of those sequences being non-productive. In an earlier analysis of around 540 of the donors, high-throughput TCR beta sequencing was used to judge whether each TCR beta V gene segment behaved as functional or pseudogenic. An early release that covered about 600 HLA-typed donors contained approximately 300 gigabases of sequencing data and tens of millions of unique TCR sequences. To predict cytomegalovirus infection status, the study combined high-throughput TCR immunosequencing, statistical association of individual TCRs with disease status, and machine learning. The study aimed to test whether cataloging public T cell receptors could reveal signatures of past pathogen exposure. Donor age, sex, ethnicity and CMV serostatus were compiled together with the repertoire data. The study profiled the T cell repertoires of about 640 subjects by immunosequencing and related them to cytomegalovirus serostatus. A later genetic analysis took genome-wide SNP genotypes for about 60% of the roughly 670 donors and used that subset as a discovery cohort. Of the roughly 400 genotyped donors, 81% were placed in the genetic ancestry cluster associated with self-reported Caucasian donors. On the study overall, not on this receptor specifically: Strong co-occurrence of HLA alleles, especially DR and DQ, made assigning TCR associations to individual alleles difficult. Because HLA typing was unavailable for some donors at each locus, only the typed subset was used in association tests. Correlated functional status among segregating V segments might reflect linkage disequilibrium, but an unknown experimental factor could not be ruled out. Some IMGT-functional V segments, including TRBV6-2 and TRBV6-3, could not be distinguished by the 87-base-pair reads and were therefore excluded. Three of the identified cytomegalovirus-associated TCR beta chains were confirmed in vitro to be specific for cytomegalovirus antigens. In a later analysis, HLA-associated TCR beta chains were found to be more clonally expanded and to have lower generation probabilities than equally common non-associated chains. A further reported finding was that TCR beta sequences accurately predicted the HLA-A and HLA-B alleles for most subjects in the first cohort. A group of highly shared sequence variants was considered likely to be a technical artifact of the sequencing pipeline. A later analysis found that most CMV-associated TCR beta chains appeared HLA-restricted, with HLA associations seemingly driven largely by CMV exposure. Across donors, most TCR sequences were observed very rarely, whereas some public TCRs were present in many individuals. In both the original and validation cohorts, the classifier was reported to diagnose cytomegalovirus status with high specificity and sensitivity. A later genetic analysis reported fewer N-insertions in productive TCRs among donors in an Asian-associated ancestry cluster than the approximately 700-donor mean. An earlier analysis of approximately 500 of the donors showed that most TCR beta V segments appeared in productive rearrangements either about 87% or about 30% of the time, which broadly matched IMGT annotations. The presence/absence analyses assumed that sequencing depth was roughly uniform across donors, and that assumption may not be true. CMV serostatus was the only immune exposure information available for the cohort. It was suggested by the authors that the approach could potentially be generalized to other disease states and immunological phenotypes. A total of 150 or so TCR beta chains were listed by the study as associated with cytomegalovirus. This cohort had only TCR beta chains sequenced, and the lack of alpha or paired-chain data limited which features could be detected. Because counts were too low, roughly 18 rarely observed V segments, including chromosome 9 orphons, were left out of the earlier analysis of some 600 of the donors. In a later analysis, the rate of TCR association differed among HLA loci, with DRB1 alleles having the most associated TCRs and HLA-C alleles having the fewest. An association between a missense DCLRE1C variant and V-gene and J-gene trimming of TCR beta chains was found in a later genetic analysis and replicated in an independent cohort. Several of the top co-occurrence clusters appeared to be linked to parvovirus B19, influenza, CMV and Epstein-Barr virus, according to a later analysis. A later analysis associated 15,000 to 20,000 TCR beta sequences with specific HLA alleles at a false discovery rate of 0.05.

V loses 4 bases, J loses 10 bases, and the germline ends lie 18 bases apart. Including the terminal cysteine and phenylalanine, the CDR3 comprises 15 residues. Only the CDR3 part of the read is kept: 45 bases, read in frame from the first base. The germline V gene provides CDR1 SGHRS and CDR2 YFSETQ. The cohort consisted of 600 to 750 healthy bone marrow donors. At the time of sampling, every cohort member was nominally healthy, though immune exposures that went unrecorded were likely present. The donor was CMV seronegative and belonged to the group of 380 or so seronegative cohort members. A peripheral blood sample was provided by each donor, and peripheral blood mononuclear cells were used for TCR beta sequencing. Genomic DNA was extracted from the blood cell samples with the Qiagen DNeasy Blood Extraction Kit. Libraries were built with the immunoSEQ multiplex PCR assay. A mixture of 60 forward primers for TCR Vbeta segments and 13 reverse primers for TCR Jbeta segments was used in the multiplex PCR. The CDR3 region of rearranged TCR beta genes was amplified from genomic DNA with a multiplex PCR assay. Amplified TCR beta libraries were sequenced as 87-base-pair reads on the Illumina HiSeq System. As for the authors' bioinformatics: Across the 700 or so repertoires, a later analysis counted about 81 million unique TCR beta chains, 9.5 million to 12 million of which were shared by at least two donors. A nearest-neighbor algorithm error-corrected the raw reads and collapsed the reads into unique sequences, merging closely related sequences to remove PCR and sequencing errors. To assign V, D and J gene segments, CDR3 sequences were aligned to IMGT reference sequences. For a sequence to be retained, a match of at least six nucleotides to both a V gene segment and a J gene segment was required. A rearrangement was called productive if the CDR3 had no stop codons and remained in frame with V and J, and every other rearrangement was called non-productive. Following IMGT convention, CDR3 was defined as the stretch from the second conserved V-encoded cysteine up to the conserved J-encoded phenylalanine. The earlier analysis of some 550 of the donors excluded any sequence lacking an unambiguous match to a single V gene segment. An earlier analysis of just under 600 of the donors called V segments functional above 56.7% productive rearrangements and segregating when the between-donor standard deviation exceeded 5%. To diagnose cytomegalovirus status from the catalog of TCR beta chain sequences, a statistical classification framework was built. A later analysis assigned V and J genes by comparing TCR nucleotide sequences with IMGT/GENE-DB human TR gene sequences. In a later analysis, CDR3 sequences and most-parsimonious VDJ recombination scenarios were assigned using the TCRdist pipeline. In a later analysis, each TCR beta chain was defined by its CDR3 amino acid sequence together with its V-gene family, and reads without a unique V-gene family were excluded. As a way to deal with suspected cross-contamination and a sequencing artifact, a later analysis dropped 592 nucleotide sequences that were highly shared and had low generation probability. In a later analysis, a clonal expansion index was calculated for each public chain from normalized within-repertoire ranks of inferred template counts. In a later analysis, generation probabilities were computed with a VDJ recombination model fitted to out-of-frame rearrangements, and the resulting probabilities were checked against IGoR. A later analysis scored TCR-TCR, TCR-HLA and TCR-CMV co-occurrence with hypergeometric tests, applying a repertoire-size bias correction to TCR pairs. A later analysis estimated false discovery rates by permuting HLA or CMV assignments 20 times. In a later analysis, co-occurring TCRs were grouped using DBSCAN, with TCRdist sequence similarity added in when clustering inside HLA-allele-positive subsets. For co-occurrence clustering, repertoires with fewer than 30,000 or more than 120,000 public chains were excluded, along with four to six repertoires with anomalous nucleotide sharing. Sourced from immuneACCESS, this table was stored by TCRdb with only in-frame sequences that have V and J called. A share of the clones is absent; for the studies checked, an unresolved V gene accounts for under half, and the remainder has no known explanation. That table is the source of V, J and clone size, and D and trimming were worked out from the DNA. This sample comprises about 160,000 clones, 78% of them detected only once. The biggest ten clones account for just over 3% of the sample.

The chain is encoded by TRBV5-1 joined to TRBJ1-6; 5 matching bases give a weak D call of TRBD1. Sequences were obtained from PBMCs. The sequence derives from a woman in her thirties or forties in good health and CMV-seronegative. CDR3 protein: CASSPLEGAGSPLHF. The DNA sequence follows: TGCGCCAGCAGCCCGCTGGAAGGGGCTGGGTCACCCCTCCACTTT.